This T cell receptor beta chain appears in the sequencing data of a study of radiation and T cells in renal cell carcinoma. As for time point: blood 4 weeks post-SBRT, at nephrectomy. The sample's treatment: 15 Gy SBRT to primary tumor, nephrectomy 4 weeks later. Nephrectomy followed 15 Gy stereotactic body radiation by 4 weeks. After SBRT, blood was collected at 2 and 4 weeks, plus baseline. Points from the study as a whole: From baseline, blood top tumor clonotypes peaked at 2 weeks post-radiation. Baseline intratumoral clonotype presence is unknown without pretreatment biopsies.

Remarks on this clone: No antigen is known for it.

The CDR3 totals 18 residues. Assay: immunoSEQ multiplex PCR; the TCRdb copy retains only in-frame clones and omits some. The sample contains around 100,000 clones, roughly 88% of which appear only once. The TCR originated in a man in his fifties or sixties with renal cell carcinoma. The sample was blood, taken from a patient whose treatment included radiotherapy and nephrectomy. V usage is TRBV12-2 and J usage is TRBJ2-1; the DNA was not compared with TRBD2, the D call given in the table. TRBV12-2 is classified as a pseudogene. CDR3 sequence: CASRLKEGFGSSYNEQFF. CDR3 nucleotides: TGTGCAAGTCGCTTAAAGGAAGGATTTGGGAGCTCCTACAATGAGCAGTTCTTC.